What follows are 20 T cell receptor beta chains derived from one specimen sequenced in a study of T cell responses to AZD1222 COVID-19 vaccine. The table came from immunoSEQ multiplex PCR; TCRdb's copy has only in-frame clones and leaves some out. Of more than 70,000 clones listed, about 85% are singletons. The specimen comprised peripheral blood, sampled 28 days after the second AZD1222 dose. These receptors originate from an adult who received the AZD1222 COVID-19 vaccine.

CDR3 protein: CASTTRGGGSDEKLFF. The CDR3 bases are TGCGCCAGCACCACGAGGGGAGGGGGATCAGATGAAAAACTGTTTTTT. The chain links TRBV5-1 to TRBJ1-4; D may be TRBD1 (6 bases). This CDR3 has 16 amino acids. CDR1 and CDR2 from the germline V gene are SGHRS and YFSETQ. Trimming pared 6 bases from V and 6 bases from J, leaving 21 bases between.

V usage is TRBV6-5 and J usage is TRBJ1-1; D is ambiguous. The germline V gene has CDR1 MNHEY and CDR2 SVGAGI. The germline V and J ends were trimmed by 2 bases and 0 bases, with 13 bases remaining between them. The CDR3 contains 16 residues. The chain's CDR3 is CASSYGHLDLNTEAFF. In DNA form, the CDR3 reads TGTGCCAGCAGTTACGGGCACTTGGACTTGAACACTGAAGCTTTCTTT.

The chain uses TRBV14 and TRBJ2-3, with 10 bases lining up with TRBD2. With 1 base clipped from V and 4 bases from J, the junction kept 5 bases outside the gene matches. Germline CDR1 SGHDN, CDR2 FVKESK. This CDR3 contains 16 residues. This CDR3 reads CASSQVQAGGADTQYF. The CDR3 DNA reads as TGTGCCAGCAGCCAAGTACAAGCGGGAGGGGCAGATACGCAGTATTTT.

The chain carries TRBV2 and TRBJ1-1; 10 positions agree with TRBD1. V dropped 7 bases and J dropped 12; count of bases not matched to a gene: 8. The CDR3 is 12 residues long. From germline, CDR1 is SNHLY and CDR2 FYNNEI. The CDR3 nucleotides are TGTGCCAGCACAGGGACAGGGGAAAAAACTTTCTTT. This sequence encodes CASTGTGEKTFF.

The V and J genes are TRBV7-9 and TRBJ1-4, with TRBD1 identical over 8 bases. V lost 3 bases, J lost 5 bases, and 5 bases stayed unmatched. The germline V gene encodes CDR1 SEHNR and CDR2 FQNEAQ (reference sequence). The CDR3 is 15 amino acids. The CDR3 DNA is TGTGCCAGCAGCTTCACCGGGACAGGAAATGAAAAACTGTTTTTT. Protein product: CASSFTGTGNEKLFF.

The genes are TRBV30 and TRBJ1-2; 11 nucleotides agree with TRBD1. The CDR3 consists of 13 residues. Per germline, CDR1 GTSNPN and CDR2 SVGIG (reference sequence). J gave up 7 bases and V 2 bases, and 3 bases lay outside the gene matches. CDR3 residues: CAWSMDRGLGYTF. The CDR3, as DNA: TGTGCCTGGAGTATGGACAGGGGGCTTGGCTACACCTTC.

The chain employs TRBV29-1 and TRBJ1-1, with 7 bases that match TRBD1. CDR1 and CDR2 (germline): SQVTM, ANQGSEA. V gave up 3 bases and J gave up 10 bases; unmatched junction bases: 11. The CDR3 length is 13 residues. This CDR3 is CSVEREGGLGAFF. Written as DNA, the CDR3 is TGCAGCGTTGAGCGAGAAGGGGGCTTAGGAGCTTTCTTT.

In DNA, the CDR3 is TGTGCCAGCAGCCTAGGAGGGACAGGGGGCCGATATGAAAAACTGTTTTTT. Translated: CASSLGGTGGRYEKLFF. The chain has TRBV7-8 and TRBJ1-4; 12 nucleotides align to TRBD1. Germline trimming cut 5 bases from V and 6 bases from J; bases unmatched to any gene: 10. The CDR3 has 17 residues. Germline CDR1 and CDR2: SGHVS and FQNEAQ.

V and J are TRBV9 and TRBJ2-1; weak D call: TRBD2 (6 bases). V was clipped by 3 bases and J by 0 bases, with 13 bases between them. This CDR3 is 16 amino acids long. CDR1 is SGDLS, CDR2 YYNGEE, per germline. This CDR3 is CASSAIADSSYNEQFF. The CDR3 DNA sequence: TGTGCCAGCAGCGCCATAGCGGATAGCTCCTACAATGAGCAGTTCTTC.

The chain employs TRBV9 and TRBJ2-1; 7 bases match TRBD2. Germline CDR1 reads SGDLS; CDR2 reads YYNGEE. Trimming took 5 bases from V and 2 from J; bases not matched to a gene: 10. The CDR3 covers 16 residues. CDR3 nucleotide sequence: TGTGCCAGCAGACCTTTCGCGGGAGAGCCCTACAATGAGCAGTTCTTC. Translated: CASRPFAGEPYNEQFF.

The chain combines TRBV7-8 with TRBJ2-5; the match to TRBD2 covers 7 bases. The CDR3 has 16 residues. Germline V CDR1 and CDR2: SGHVS, FQNEAQ. The J segment lost 5 bases and the V segment lost 5 bases, leaving 14 bases of the junction unmatched. CDR3 DNA: TGTGCCAGCAGCCCCCGAGGAGCGGGACTTTCCGAGACCCAGTACTTC. It translates to CASSPRGAGLSETQYF. Full variable domain (missing parts from reference TRBV7-8 and TRBJ2-5): GAGVSQSPRYKVAKRGQDVALRCDPISGHVSLFWYQQALGQGPEFLTYFQNEAQLDKSGLPSDRFFAERPEGSVSTLKIQRTQQEDSAVYLCASSPRGAGLSETQYFGPGTRLLVL.

The gene calls are TRBV6-5 and TRBJ1-1; D is possibly TRBD1 (6 bases). The V gene lost 3 bases and the J gene lost 1 base, with 15 bases spanning the gap. Germline CDR1 and CDR2: MNHEY and SVGAGI. This CDR3 is built from 16 residues. CDR3 sequence reads: CASSYYGPDRNTEAFF. For the CDR3, the DNA is TGTGCCAGCAGTTATTACGGCCCGGACAGGAACACTGAAGCTTTCTTT.

This rearrangement joins TRBV5-1 to TRBJ1-2; D is unresolved. This CDR3 spans 16 amino acids. Germline CDR1 reads SGHRS; CDR2 reads YFSETQ. Trimming left V 4 bases short and J 2 bases short, with 18 bases between. The CDR3: CASSNTTNSGNYGYTF. The CDR3 DNA reads as TGCGCCAGCAGCAATACCACGAACAGTGGGAACTATGGCTACACCTTC.

The chain uses TRBV15 and TRBJ2-1, with D uncertain. The length of the CDR3 is 15 residues. Germline lookup yields CDR1 LNHNV and CDR2 YYDKDF (reference sequence). V lost 6 bases and J lost 3, with 15 bases in between. CDR3 nucleotide sequence: TGTGCCACCAGTACCACAGCAGCTAACTACAATGAGCAGTTCTTC. Its protein is CATSTTAANYNEQFF.

The chain couples TRBV4-1 to TRBJ2-1; 14 bases map to TRBD2. Germline assignment: CDR1 MGHRA and CDR2 YSYEKL. The junction had 11 bases not matched to a gene; V was cut back by 4 bases and J by 9 bases. This CDR3 is 17 amino acids long. The chain's CDR3 is CASSPQETSGRVIEQFF. DNA for the CDR3: TGCGCCAGCAGCCCGCAAGAGACTAGCGGGAGGGTAATTGAGCAGTTCTTC.

The chain carries TRBV6-5 and TRBJ1-6; D is ambiguous. V was cut by 0 bases and J by 12 bases, with 12 bases left in between. CDR1 is MNHEY, CDR2 SVGAGI, per germline. The CDR3 has 14 amino acids. DNA for the CDR3: TGTGCCAGCAGTTACTCGGAACATCGGGGACCCCTCCACTTT. Translating it yields CASSYSEHRGPLHF.

The rearrangement joins TRBV11-2 to TRBJ2-2; no clear D. Germline-derived CDR1 and CDR2 are SGHAT and FQNNGV. The CDR3 has 15 residues. With 0 bases removed from V and 5 bases from J, the gap between germline ends came to 10 bases. The CDR3 bases are TGTGCCAGCAGCTTAGAGGGAATAGGGACCGGGGAGCTGTTTTTT. This encodes CASSLEGIGTGELFF.

The genes are TRBV29-1 and TRBJ1-1, with D hard to call. From germline, CDR1 is SQVTM and CDR2 ANQGSEA. With 1 base removed from V and 11 bases from J, the gap between germline ends came to 14 bases. This CDR3 region has 12 residues. CDR3 loop: CSVEVATDSAFF. The CDR3 nucleotides are TGCAGCGTTGAAGTGGCCACAGATTCGGCTTTCTTT. The whole variable domain, remainder taken from reference TRBV29-1 and TRBJ1-1, is SAVISQKPSRDICQRGTSLTIQCQVDSQVTMMFWYRQQPGQSLTLIATANQGSEATYESGFVIDKFPISRPNLTFSTLTVSNMSPEDSSIYLCSVEVATDSAFFGQGTRLTVV.

The rearrangement joins TRBV5-1 to TRBJ2-1; TRBD1 or TRBD2 may be the D gene (5 bases each). With 4 bases removed from V and 12 bases from J, the gap between germline ends came to 20 bases. This CDR3 is 14 amino acids long. From germline, CDR1 is SGHRS and CDR2 YFSETQ. CDR3 sequence reads: CASSGGTNTLWQFF. DNA for the CDR3: TGCGCCAGCAGCGGGGGTACAAACACCTTGTGGCAGTTCTTC.

This clone came up a few times. The chain couples TRBV7-9 to TRBJ1-2; D is perhaps TRBD1 (6 bases). Germline CDR1 reads SEHNR; CDR2 reads FQNEAQ (reference sequence). There are 12 residues in the CDR3. The V end lost 6 bases, the J end lost 4 bases, and 9 bases lay between the germline ends. CDR3 in amino acids: CASRGRGYGYTF. CDR3 sequence (DNA): TGTGCCAGCAGGGGCAGGGGCTATGGCTACACCTTC.